Each of the 3 T cell receptor beta chains below was sequenced from the same sample in a study of T-cell reconstitution after alpha-beta-depleted transplantation in children. During its preparation, the TCRbeta library received unique molecular identifiers. One entry per CDR3 protein results from TCRdb running MiXCR on the PCR reads. The repertoire holds about 830,000 distinct CDR3 sequences, with 15% to 20% as singletons. The specimen was PBMCs, mostly from graft donor cells, collected 360 days after TCRalphabeta/CD19-depleted stem cell transplant. The receptors were gathered from a male patient aged 10 to 17 who had a stem cell transplant for acute lymphoblastic leukemia, so the T cells may come from the graft donor.

In its sample, this clonotype was seen many times. The chain has TRBV12-3 or TRBV12-4 and TRBJ2-7; tentatively, D is TRBD2 (5 bases). Trimming removed 5 bases at V and 4 bases at J, with 12 bases between. This CDR3 is 13 amino acids long. CDR3 region: CASSPGSAYEQYF. CDR3 sequence (DNA): TGTGCCAGCAGTCCGGGGTCAGCGTACGAGCAGTACTTC.

Ten or more counts support this clonotype. The chain recombines TRBV12-3 or TRBV12-4 with TRBJ2-7; a possible D gene is TRBD2 (5 bases). This CDR3 region has 14 residues. V dropped 7 bases and J dropped 0 bases, with 13 bases sitting between them. The CDR3: CASTRGHSSYEQYF. The CDR3 DNA sequence: TGTGCCAGCACCCGGGGTCACAGCTCCTACGAGCAGTACTTC.

This clonotype was seen a handful of times. This sequence joins TRBV7-8 and TRBJ2-1; the D gene is possibly TRBD2 (6 bases). In germline, CDR1 is SGHVS, CDR2 FQNEAQ. The CDR3 runs 16 residues. The V end lost 1 base, the J end lost 10 bases, and 20 bases lay between the germline ends. The CDR3 loop reads CASSLGLLAGPAEQFF. In DNA, the CDR3 is TGTGCCAGCAGCTTAGGCCTATTGGCGGGACCCGCGGAGCAGTTCTTC.